Listed here is a single TCR beta chain. These data are taken from a study of blood T cell repertoires in COVID-19. Looking at the study overall: Both acute and convalescent COVID-19 samples were obtained from the United States, Italy and Spain.

Assay: immunoSEQ multiplex PCR; the TCRdb copy retains only in-frame clones and omits some. The sample has approximately 670,000 clones, 85% to 90% seen once. Trimming took 0 bases from V and 4 from J, leaving 18 bases between them. The CDR3 totals 17 residues. Germline V gene lookup returns CDR1 KGHSH and CDR2 LQKENI. The rearrangement links TRBV18 to TRBJ1-2; D may be TRBD1 (6 bases). The sequence was collected from a woman aged 18-29 years with acute or convalescent COVID-19. Sequenced material: peripheral blood. CDR3 loop: CASSPPDRPEATYGYTF. CDR3 DNA sequence: TGTGCCAGCTCACCACCTGACAGGCCAGAAGCGACCTATGGCTACACCTTC.